What follows describes a single T cell receptor beta chain. These data are taken from a study of blood T cell repertoires in COVID-19. The J segment lost 4 bases and the V segment lost 6 bases, leaving 6 bases of the junction unmatched. CDR3 size: 13 residues. Germline-derived CDR1 and CDR2 are SQVTM and ANQGSEA. Libraries were prepared by immunoSEQ multiplex PCR; TCRdb keeps only in-frame clonotypes and omits some of them. The sample contains 300,000 or so clones, around nine tenths of which appear only once. The specimen was PBMCs or T cells enriched from blood (not recorded which). This clonotype originated in a woman aged 30 to 39 who had recovered from COVID-19. The rearrangement links TRBV29-1 to TRBJ1-2, with 9 bases identical to TRBD1. CDR3: CSVRTGEAYGYTF. The DNA for the CDR3 is TGCAGCGTCAGGACAGGGGAGGCCTATGGCTACACCTTC.